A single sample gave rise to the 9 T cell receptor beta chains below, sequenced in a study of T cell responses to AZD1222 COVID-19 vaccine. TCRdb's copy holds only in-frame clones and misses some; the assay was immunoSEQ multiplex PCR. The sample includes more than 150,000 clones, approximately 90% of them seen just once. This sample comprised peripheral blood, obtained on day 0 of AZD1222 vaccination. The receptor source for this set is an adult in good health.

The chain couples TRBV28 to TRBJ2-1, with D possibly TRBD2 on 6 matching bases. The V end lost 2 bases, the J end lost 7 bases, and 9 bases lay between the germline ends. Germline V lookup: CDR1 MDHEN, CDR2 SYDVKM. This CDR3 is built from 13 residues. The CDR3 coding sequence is TGTGCCAGCAGTTTAGGAGGGGTTAATGAGCAGTTCTTC. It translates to CASSLGGVNEQFF.

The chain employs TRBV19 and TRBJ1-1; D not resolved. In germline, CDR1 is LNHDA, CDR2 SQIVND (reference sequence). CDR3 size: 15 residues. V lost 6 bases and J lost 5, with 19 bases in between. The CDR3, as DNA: TGTGCCAGTAGCCTACCGGGGAATGGTCGGACTGAAGCTTTCTTT. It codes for CASSLPGNGRTEAFF. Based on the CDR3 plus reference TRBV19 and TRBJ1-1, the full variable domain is DGGITQSPKYLFRKEGQNVTLSCEQNLNHDAMYWYRQDPGQGLRLIYYSQIVNDFQKGDIAEGYSVSREKKESFPLTVTSAQKNPTAFYLCASSLPGNGRTEAFFGQGTRLTVV.

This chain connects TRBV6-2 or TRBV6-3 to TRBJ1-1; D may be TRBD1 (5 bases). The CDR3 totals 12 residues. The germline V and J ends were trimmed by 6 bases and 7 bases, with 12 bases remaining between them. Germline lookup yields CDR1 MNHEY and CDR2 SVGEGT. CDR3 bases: TGTGCCAGCAGCTCCCGACAGATTGAAGCTTTCTTT. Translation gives CASSSRQIEAFF.

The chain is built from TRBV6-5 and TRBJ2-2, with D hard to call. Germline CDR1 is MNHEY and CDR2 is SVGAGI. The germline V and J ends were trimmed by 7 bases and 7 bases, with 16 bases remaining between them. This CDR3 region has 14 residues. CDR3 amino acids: CASNNGILNGELFF. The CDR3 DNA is TGTGCCAGCAATAACGGTATATTGAACGGGGAGCTGTTTTTT.

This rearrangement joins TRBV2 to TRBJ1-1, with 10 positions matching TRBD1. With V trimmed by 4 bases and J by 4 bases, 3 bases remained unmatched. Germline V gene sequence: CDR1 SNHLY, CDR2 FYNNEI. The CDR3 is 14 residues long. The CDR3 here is CASSGDRGFTEAFF. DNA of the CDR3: TGTGCCAGCAGTGGGGACAGGGGTTTCACTGAAGCTTTCTTT.

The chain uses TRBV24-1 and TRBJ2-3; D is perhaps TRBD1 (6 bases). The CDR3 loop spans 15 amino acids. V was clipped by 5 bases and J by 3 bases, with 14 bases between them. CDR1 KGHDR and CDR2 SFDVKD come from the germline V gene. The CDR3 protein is CATSAVSGQTDTQYF. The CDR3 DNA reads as TGTGCCACCAGTGCCGTCTCGGGACAAACAGATACGCAGTATTTT.

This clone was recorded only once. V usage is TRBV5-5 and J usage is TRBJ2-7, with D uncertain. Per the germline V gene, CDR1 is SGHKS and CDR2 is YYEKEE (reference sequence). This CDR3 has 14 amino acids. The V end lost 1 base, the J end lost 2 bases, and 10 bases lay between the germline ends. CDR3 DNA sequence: TGTGCCAGCAGCTTGACGACAACAACCTACGAGCAGTACTTC. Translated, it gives CASSLTTTTYEQYF.

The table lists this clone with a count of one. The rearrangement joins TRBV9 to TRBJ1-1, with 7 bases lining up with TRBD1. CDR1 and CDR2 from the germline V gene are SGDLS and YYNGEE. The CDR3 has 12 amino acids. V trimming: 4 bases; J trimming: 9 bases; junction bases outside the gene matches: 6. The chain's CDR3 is CASSSRQGKAFF. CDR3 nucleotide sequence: TGTGCCAGCAGCTCAAGACAGGGCAAAGCTTTCTTT.

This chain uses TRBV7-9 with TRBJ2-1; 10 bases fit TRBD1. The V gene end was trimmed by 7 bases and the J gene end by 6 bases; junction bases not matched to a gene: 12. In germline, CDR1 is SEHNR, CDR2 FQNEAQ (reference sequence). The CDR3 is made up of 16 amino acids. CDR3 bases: TGTGCCAGCAACCCTTTGGGGACAGGGGATTCCAATGAGCAGTTCTTC. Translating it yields CASNPLGTGDSNEQFF.